A single sample gave rise to the 3 T cell receptor beta chains below, sequenced in a study of blood T cell repertoires in COVID-19 (dated by TCRdb to about 2020). The receptor library was made with the immunoSEQ multiplex PCR assay. TCRdb took over this immuneACCESS table, retaining in-frame rearrangements with V and J assigned. Such tables are incomplete; in checked studies, under half of the missing clones stem from an unresolved V gene, and the remainder is unexplained. The sample includes about 87,000 clones, with over 75% observed a single time. Clones ranked in the top ten supply more than 2% of the sample. Sequenced material: peripheral blood. The source of these receptors is a woman in her 70s with acute or convalescent COVID-19.

Only one count was recorded for this clone. CDR3 region: CASSRQNNSPLHF. Written as DNA, the CDR3 is TGTGCCAGCAGCCGACAGAACAATTCACCCCTCCACTTT. The J gene is TRBJ1-6, the V gene TRBV5-4; D perhaps matches TRBD1 (5 bases). CDR1 and CDR2 from the germline V gene are SGHNT and YYREEE (reference sequence). The CDR3 runs 13 residues. Trimming took 4 bases from V and 7 from J, leaving 9 bases between them. The entire variable domain, with the rest obtained from reference TRBV5-4 and TRBJ1-6, is as follows: ETGVTQSPTHLIKTRGQQVTLRCSSQSGHNTVSWYQQALGQGPQFIFQYYREEENGRGNFPPRFSGLQFPNYSSELNVNALELDDSALYLCASSRQNNSPLHFGNGTRLTVT.

In its sample, this clone was seen a few times. The chain is built from TRBV5-5 and TRBJ1-3, with D perhaps TRBD1 (6 bases). The CDR3 length is 15 residues. CDR1 SGHKS and CDR2 YYEKEE come from the germline V gene (reference sequence). V lost 4 bases and J 4 bases, leaving 15 bases between the germline ends. Written as DNA, the CDR3 is TGTGCCAGCAGCCCCATGGGGGGGCGAGGAAACACCATATATTTT. Its translation: CASSPMGGRGNTIYF.

This rearrangement joins TRBV30 to TRBJ1-5; D possibly corresponds to TRBD1 (6 bases). CDR3 length: 16 residues. V lost 0 bases, J lost 7 bases, and 19 bases lay in between. Per germline, CDR1 GTSNPN and CDR2 SVGIG (reference sequence). The CDR3 nucleotides read TGTGCCTGGAGTGTAGAAGGGACACCGGGGTGGCAGCCCCAGCATTTT. Protein: CAWSVEGTPGWQPQHF.